This T cell receptor beta chain was identified in a study of response to subunit inactivated influenza vaccine. Study outcomes and limitations: Seasonal influenza vaccination, on each occasion, was suggested by the authors to recruit few new T cells.

TCRdb called the RT-PCR reads again in MiXCR, with one record for every CDR3 protein. Altogether hundreds of thousands of distinct CDR3 sequences are present, about 25% being singletons, with the ten largest covering over 1.5%. On this clonotype: Its specificity is not known.

The V gene end was trimmed by 3 bases and the J gene end by 4 bases; junction bases not matched to a gene: 15. Germline V gene sequence: CDR1 SGHAT, CDR2 FQNNGV. This CDR3 region has 19 residues. This sample comprised CD4+ T cells sorted from PBMCs, obtained 5 days after vaccination. The chain has TRBV11-2 and TRBJ2-3, with TRBD2 matching over 11 bases. The clonotype comes from a man in his fifties or sixties who received an inactivated influenza vaccine. CDR3 sequence: CASSFIPGRLAGGPDTQYF. CDR3 coding DNA: TGTGCCAGCAGCTTTATCCCGGGACGGCTAGCGGGAGGCCCAGATACGCAGTATTTT.